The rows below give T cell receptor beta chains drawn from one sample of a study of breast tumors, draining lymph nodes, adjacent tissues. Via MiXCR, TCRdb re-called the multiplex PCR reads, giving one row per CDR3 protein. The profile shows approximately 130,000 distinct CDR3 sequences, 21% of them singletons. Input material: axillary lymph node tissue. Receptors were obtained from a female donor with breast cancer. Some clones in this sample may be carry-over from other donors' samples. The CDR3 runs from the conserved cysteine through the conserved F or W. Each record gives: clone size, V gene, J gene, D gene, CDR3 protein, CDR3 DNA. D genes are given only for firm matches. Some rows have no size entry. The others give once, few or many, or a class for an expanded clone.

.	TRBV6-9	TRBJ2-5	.	CAGSYSSPKSGSAGIETKYF	TGTGCCGGCAGTTATTCGTCACCCAAGAGTGGCTCCGCGGGAATAGAGACCAAGTACTTC
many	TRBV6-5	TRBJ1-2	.	CASSYVSRGSNYGYTF	TGTGCCAGCAGTTACGTCTCCCGGGGGTCAAACTATGGCTACACCTTC
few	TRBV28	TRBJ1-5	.	CASSSTGLHQPQHF	TGTGCCAGCAGTTCCACAGGTTTACATCAGCCCCAGCATTTT
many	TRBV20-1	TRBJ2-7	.	CSARVYEQYF	TGCAGTGCCAGGGTCTACGAGCAGTACTTC
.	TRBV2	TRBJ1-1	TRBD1	CASIARRGQGRPEAFF	TGTGCCAGCATCGCTCGGCGGGGACAGGGTCGACCTGAAGCTTTCTTT
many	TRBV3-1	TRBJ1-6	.	CASSQVARNSPLHF	TGTGCCAGCAGCCAAGTGGCCAGAAATTCACCCCTCCACTTT
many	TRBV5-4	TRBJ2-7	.	CASGHASSYEQYF	TGTGCCAGCGGACATGCGAGCTCCTACGAGCAGTACTTC
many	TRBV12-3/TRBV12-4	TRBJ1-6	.	CASSSRRNSPLHF	TGTGCCAGCAGTTCTCGACGTAATTCACCCCTCCACTTT
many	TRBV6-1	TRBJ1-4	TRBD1	CASSVWTGANEKLFF	TGTGCCAGCAGTGTTTGGACAGGGGCTAATGAAAAACTGTTTTTT
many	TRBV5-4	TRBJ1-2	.	CASSLAKNYGYTF	TGTGCCAGCAGCTTGGCGAAGAACTATGGCTACACCTTC
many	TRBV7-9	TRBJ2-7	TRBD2	CASSLRGTSFHEQYF	TGTGCCAGCAGCTTAAGAGGGACTAGCTTCCACGAGCAGTACTTC
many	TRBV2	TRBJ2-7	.	CASNDNSYEQYF	TGTGCCAGCAATGACAACTCCTACGAGCAGTACTTC
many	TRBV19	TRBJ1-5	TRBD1	CASSLGQGMGQPQHF	TGTGCCAGTAGTTTAGGACAGGGAATGGGTCAGCCCCAGCATTTT
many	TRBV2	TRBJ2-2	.	CASSETGVTGELFF	TGTGCCAGCAGTGAAACAGGTGTCACCGGGGAGCTGTTTTTT
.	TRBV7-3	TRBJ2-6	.	CASSRASGANVLTF	TGTGCCAGCAGCCGGGCCTCTGGGGCCAACGTCCTGACTTTC
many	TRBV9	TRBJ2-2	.	CASTTANTNTGELFF	TGTGCCAGTACGACAGCAAATACGAACACCGGGGAGCTGTTTTTT
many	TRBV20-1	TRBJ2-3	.	CSAMASEDPDTQYF	TGCAGTGCTATGGCGTCGGAGGACCCAGATACGCAGTATTTT
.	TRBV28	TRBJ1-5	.	CASSPRGGGNQPQRF	TGTGCCAGCAGTCCCCGGGGGGGAGGGAATCAGCCCCAGCGTTTT
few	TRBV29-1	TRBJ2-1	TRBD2	CSVRLAGGPGEQFF	TGCAGCGTTAGACTAGCGGGAGGGCCGGGGGAGCAGTTCTTC
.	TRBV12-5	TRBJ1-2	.	CAGGQRNYGYTF	TGTGCTGGTGGACAGAGGAACTATGGCTACACCTTC
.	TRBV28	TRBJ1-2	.	CASSLYKGGHTF	TGTGCCAGCAGTTTATATAAGGGCGGCCACACCTTC
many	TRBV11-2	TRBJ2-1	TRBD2	CASSRSGREMNEQFF	TGTGCCAGCAGCCGATCGGGGCGGGAGATGAATGAGCAGTTCTTC
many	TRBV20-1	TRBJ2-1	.	CSASSSRDPRHYNEQFF	TGCAGTGCATCATCCTCCCGGGACCCCCGGCACTACAATGAGCAGTTCTTC
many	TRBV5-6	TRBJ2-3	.	CASSLGSGSGDTQYF	TGTGCCAGCAGCTTGGGTTCAGGGTCGGGAGATACGCAGTATTTT
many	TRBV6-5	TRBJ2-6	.	CASSYPGSGANVLTF	TGTGCCAGCAGTTATCCCGGGTCTGGGGCCAACGTCCTGACTTTC
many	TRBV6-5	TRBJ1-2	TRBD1	CASEIRGFTEGYYGYTF	TGTGCCAGCGAGATCAGGGGGTTTACCGAGGGCTACTATGGCTACACCTTC
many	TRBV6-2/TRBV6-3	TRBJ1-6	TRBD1	CASIGTGYNSPLHF	TGTGCCAGCATTGGGACAGGTTATAATTCACCCCTCCACTTT
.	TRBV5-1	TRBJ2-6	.	CASSLVWGSLRGANVLTF	TGCGCCAGCAGCTTGGTCTGGGGGTCTCTACGTGGGGCCAACGTCCTGACTTTC
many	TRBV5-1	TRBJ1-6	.	CASATGAISSPLHF	TGCGCCAGCGCAACCGGGGCAATCAGTTCACCCCTCCACTTT
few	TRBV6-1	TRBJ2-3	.	CASRSGSTDTQYF	TGTGCCAGTAGGAGCGGGAGCACAGATACGCAGTATTTT
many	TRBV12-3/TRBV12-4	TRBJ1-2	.	CASSLSIRDGRKEYGYTF	TGTGCCAGCAGTCTTTCCATCCGGGACGGGAGAAAGGAATATGGCTACACCTTC
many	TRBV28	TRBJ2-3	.	CASTVDPLLDTQYF	TGTGCCAGCACCGTGGACCCGCTACTAGATACGCAGTATTTT
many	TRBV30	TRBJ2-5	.	CAWSVWRHPGETQYF	TGTGCCTGGAGTGTATGGCGACACCCCGGGGAGACCCAGTACTTC